A selection of T cell receptor beta chains follows, all from one sample in a study of CD8+CD57+ T cells in acquired aplastic anemia. One entry per CDR3 protein results from TCRdb running MiXCR on the reads. The sample includes fewer than 250,000 distinct CDR3 sequences, around 50% seen only once; the top ten take roughly 15%. The sequenced sample was sorted CD4+, CD8+, or CD8+CD57+ T cells (not recorded which) from PBMCs. All receptors derive from a human donor in good health, serving as a control. Both conserved end residues are part of each CDR3. The D gene is left open where the match is weak. Only some rows state a clone size, as once, few, many or a class for expanded clones.

DNA: TGTGCCAGCAGTTCCCCCGCGACAGGCTTGAACACTGGAGCTTTCTTT
CDR3: CASSSPATGLNTGAFF
D: .
size: .
J: TRBJ1-1
V: TRBV28

DNA: TGTGCCAGCAGCGCCCTCGGGGGTTACAGGGATGAAGCTTTCTTT
CDR3: CASSALGGYRDEAFF
D: .
size: many
J: TRBJ1-1
V: TRBV7-6

DNA: TGCGCCAGCAGCTTTCAGGGGAACTATTCACCCCTCCACTTT
CDR3: CASSFQGNYSPLHF
D: .
size: .
J: TRBJ1-6
V: TRBV5-1

DNA: TGTGCCTGGAGAAGACAGGGGGTAGGCTACGAGCAGTACTTC
CDR3: CAWRRQGVGYEQYF
D: TRBD1
size: many
J: TRBJ2-7
V: TRBV30

DNA: TGTGCCACCAGTGGAGCGGGGGGTTCCTACAATGAGCAGTTCTTC
CDR3: CATSGAGGSYNEQFF
D: TRBD2
size: many
J: TRBJ2-1
V: TRBV24-1

DNA: TGTGCCAGTAGTTCTGCCCTCGGGCAGGACTACTATGGCTACACCTTC
CDR3: CASSSALGQDYYGYTF
D: .
size: many
J: TRBJ1-2
V: TRBV19

DNA: TGTGCCAGCAGCCAAAGGACTCTGAACACTGAAGCTTTCTTT
CDR3: CASSQRTLNTEAFF
D: .
size: once
J: TRBJ1-1
V: TRBV7-9

DNA: TGCGCCAGCAGTGTTTTAGCGGGGGCCGCCTACGAGCAGTACTTC
CDR3: CASSVLAGAAYEQYF
D: TRBD2
size: .
J: TRBJ2-7
V: TRBV10-2

DNA: TGCAGCGTGGTAACTAGCTACGGCCACGAGCAGTACTTC
CDR3: CSVVTSYGHEQYF
D: .
size: many
J: TRBJ2-7
V: TRBV29-1

DNA: TGCAGCGTCAACAGGGGTTCGGGGGGAGCTTTCTTT
CDR3: CSVNRGSGGAFF
D: TRBD1
size: many
J: TRBJ1-1
V: TRBV29-1

DNA: TGTGCCAGCAGTTCCCCCGGGACTAGCGAAGAGACCCAGTACTTC
CDR3: CASSSPGTSEETQYF
D: TRBD2
size: few
J: TRBJ2-5
V: TRBV27

DNA: TGTGCCAGCAGCTTGGAGGGACAGTCCCAAGAGACCCAGTACTTC
CDR3: CASSLEGQSQETQYF
D: TRBD1
size: many
J: TRBJ2-5
V: TRBV5-6

DNA: TGTGCCAGCAGCTTTCCAACGGGGGGGCCGAGCTCCTACAATGAGCAGTTCTTC
CDR3: CASSFPTGGPSSYNEQFF
D: TRBD2
size: many
J: TRBJ2-1
V: TRBV7-9

DNA: TGCAGTGCGAGCCAGCGGGGCGGGTCCTACAATGAGCAGTTCTTC
CDR3: CSASQRGGSYNEQFF
D: TRBD2
size: many
J: TRBJ2-1
V: TRBV20-1

DNA: TGTGCCAGCAGCCCTACCAGAACTGGTGAAGCTTTCTTT
CDR3: CASSPTRTGEAFF
D: .
size: .
J: TRBJ1-1
V: TRBV7-9

DNA: TGTGCCACCAGCAGTAGCGGGGGGGCCTTCGATGAGCAGTTCTTC
CDR3: CATSSSGGAFDEQFF
D: TRBD2
size: .
J: TRBJ2-1
V: TRBV15

DNA: TGTGCCAGCAGTTTATTTGGCGGGAGCTCCTACAATGAGCAGTTCTTC
CDR3: CASSLFGGSSYNEQFF
D: TRBD2
size: few
J: TRBJ2-1
V: TRBV28

DNA: TGCAGCGTACCCGAGGCAGGACTTGTGCTGTTC
CDR3: CSVPEAGLVLF
D: .
size: many
J: TRBJ1-2
V: TRBV29-1

DNA: TGCGCCAGCCATATCGGGCACCAGGACTATAATCCACCCCTTCACTTT
CDR3: CASHIGHQDYNPPLHF
D: .
size: .
J: TRBJ1-6
V: TRBV5-1

DNA: TGTGCCAGCAGCTTACGGGGAATGGGCCAGCATTTT
CDR3: CASSLRGMGQHF
D: .
size: .
J: TRBJ1-5
V: TRBV7-2